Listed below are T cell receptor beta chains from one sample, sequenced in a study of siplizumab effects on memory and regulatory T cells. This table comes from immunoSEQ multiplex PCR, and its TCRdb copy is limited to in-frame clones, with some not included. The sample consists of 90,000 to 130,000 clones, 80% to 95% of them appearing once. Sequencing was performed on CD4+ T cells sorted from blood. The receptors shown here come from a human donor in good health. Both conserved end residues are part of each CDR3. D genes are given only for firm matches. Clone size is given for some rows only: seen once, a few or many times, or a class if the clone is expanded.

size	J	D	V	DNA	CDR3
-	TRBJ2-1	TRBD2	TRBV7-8	TGTGCCAGCAGCCTACGAAGTAGCGGGGGGGCAGGTTATGTTAATGAGCAGTTCTTC	CASSLRSSGGAGYVNEQFF
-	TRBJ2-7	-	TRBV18	TGTGCCAGCTCGCGGACGAGTGGGACTTTAATCGAGCAGTACTTC	CASSRTSGTLIEQYF
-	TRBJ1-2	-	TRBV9	TGTGCCAGCAGCCCGAGGACCCTACTATACTATGGCTACACCTTC	CASSPRTLLYYGYTF
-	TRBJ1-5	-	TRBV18	TGTGCCAGCTCTCAGGACCAGAACAATCAGCCCCAGCATTTT	CASSQDQNNQPQHF
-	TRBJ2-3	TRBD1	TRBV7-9	TGTGCCAGCAGCTGGGGGCAGGGGGTCACAGATACGCAGTATTTT	CASSWGQGVTDTQYF
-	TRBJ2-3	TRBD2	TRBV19	TGTGCCAGTAGTATCTTCATTGGGCTAGCGGGAGCGGATACGCAGTATTTT	CASSIFIGLAGADTQYF
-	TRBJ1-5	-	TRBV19	TGTGCCAGCGCCAGAGACAGAGACCAGCCCCAGCATTTT	CASARDRDQPQHF
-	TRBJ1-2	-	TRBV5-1	TGCGCCAGCAGCTTGGCTCGTTTAGGAGATGGCTACACCTTC	CASSLARLGDGYTF
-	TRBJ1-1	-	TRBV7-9	TGTGCCAGCAGCCTTAACCAGGGGAACACTGAAGCTTTCTTT	CASSLNQGNTEAFF
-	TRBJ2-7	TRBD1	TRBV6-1	TGTGCCAGCAGGGTTAACAGGGGTTCCGAGCAGTACTTC	CASRVNRGSEQYF
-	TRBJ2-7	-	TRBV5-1	TGCGCCAGCACCTTGGACGAATCCTACGAGCAGTACTTC	CASTLDESYEQYF
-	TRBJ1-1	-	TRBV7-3	TGTGCCAGCAGCTTGGAACCGAACACTGAAGCTTTCTTT	CASSLEPNTEAFF
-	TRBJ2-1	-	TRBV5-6	TGTGCCAGCAGCCCGCGACTAGTAGTTGAGCAGTTCTTC	CASSPRLVVEQFF
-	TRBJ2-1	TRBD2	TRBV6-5	TGTGCCAGCAGTAGGGACTACTTCAATGAGCAGTTCTTC	CASSRDYFNEQFF
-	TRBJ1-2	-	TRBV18	TGTGCCAGCTCACCACCGGGGGGAGTAATATATGGCTACACCTTC	CASSPPGGVIYGYTF
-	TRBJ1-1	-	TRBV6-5	TGTGCCAGCACGAGGAACACTGAAGCTTTCTTT	CASTRNTEAFF
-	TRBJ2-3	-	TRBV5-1	TGCGCTCAGCGGTCAGAAGGCACAGATACGCAGTATTTT	CAQRSEGTDTQYF
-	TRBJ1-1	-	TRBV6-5	TGTGCCAGCAGTTACTCGAGGGGGAACACTGAAGCTTTCTTT	CASSYSRGNTEAFF
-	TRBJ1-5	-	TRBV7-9	TGTGCCAGCAGCAAGACAGGATCTAGCAATCAGCCCCAGCATTTT	CASSKTGSSNQPQHF
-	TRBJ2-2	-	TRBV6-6	TGTGCCAGCAGCCCCCCAGGGGTTCAGACCGGGGAGCTGTTTTTT	CASSPPGVQTGELFF
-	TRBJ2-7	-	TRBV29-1	TGCAGCGCTCGCCTGCGAGGACTTCATGACGAGCAGTACTTC	CSARLRGLHDEQYF
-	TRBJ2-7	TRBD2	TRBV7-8	TGTGCCAGCAGCCTCGGACTAGCGGGAGCGTTGAAGTACTTC	CASSLGLAGALKYF
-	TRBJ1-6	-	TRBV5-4	TGTGCCAGCAGCTTGATTGCTAGGGATTGGTCACCCCTCCACTTT	CASSLIARDWSPLHF
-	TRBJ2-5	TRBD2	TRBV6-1	TGTGCCAGCAGTGAAGGGCGAGCGGGAGGGACCCAGTACTTC	CASSEGRAGGTQYF
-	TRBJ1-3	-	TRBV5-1	TGCGCCAGCAGCTTCGGGACGAGTGGAAACACCATATATTTT	CASSFGTSGNTIYF
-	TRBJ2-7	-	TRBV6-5	TGTGCCAGCAGTTACTCGAGGAACACCCTATACGAGCAGTACTTC	CASSYSRNTLYEQYF
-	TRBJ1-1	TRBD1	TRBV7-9	TGTGCCAGCAGCCGGGACAGCTACACTGAAGCTTTCTTT	CASSRDSYTEAFF
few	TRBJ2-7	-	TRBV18	TGTGCCAGCTCACGCAGTTCGGACTACGAGCAGTACTTC	CASSRSSDYEQYF
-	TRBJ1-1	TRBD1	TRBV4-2	TGTGCCAGCAGCCAGGGACAGGGAGGGTTGACTGAAGCTTTCTTT	CASSQGQGGLTEAFF
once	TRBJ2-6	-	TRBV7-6	TGTGCCAGCAGCTTAGTGTCCTCTGGGGCCAACGTCCTGACTTTC	CASSLVSSGANVLTF
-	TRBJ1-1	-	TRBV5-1	TGCGCCAGCAGCACAGGGAACACTGAAGCTTTCTTT	CASSTGNTEAFF
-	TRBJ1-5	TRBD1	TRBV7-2	TGTGCCAGCAGCAGACAGGGCGGCAATCAGCCCCAGCATTTT	CASSRQGGNQPQHF
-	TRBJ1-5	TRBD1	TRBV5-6	TGTGCCAGCAGCTTGGTGGGACAGGGCCAGCCCCAGCATTTT	CASSLVGQGQPQHF
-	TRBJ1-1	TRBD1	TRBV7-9	TGTGCCAGCAGCGTCACAGGGGGGACTGAAGCTTTCTTT	CASSVTGGTEAFF
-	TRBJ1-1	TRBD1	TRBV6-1	TGTGCCAGCAGTGAGGGACAGGGGGTTACTGAAGCTTTCTTT	CASSEGQGVTEAFF
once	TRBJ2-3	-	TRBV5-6	TGTGCCAGCAGTCGGGCTAACACAGATACGCAGTATTTT	CASSRANTDTQYF
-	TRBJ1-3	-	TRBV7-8	TGTGCCAGCAGCTCTCAGGGTGGCGGAAACACCATATATTTT	CASSSQGGGNTIYF
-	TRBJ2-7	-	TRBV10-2	TGCGCCAGCACGGCGGGGTCCTACGAGCAGTACTTC	CASTAGSYEQYF
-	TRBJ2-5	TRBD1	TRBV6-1	TGTGCCAGCAGTGTGACAGGGGCCCATTTGGGGACCCAGTACTTC	CASSVTGAHLGTQYF
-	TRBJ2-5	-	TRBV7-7	TGTGCTAGCAGCCCGAGTGGGGGCCCCATCCAAGAGACCCAGTACTTC	CASSPSGGPIQETQYF
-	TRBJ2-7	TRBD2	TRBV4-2	TGTGCCAGCAGCCAGTCGTTACTAGCGGGACGAACCTACGAGCAGTACTTC	CASSQSLLAGRTYEQYF
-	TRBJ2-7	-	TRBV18	TGTGCCAGCTCACCCCCGGGACTCCCAAAAGGGGTCGAGCAGTACTTC	CASSPPGLPKGVEQYF
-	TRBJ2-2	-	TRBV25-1	TGTGCCAGCAGTATAACTGGGACCACCGGGGAGCTGTTTTTT	CASSITGTTGELFF
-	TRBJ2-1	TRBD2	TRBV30	TGTGCCTGGAGAGGCGGGAGCTCCTACAATGAGCAGTTCTTC	CAWRGGSSYNEQFF
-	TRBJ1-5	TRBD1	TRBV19	TGTGCCAGTAGTGCCCGGGACAGGGGGCACAATCAGCCCCAGCATTTT	CASSARDRGHNQPQHF
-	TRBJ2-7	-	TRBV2	TGTGCCAGCAGTGAAGCAGACCTTCCCGGTGATGAGTGGTTC	CASSEADLPGDEWF
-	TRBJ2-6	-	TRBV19	TGTGCCAGTAAGGCCCACTCTGGGGCCAACGTCCTGACTTTC	CASKAHSGANVLTF
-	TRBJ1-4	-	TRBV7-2	TGTGCCAGCAGCTTAGTGTGGCGCGCAACTAATGAAAAACTGTTTTTT	CASSLVWRATNEKLFF
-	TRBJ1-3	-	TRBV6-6	TGTGCCAGCAGTTCTCAGGCGGGCTCTGGAAACACCATATATTTT	CASSSQAGSGNTIYF
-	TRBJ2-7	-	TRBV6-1	TGTGCCAGCAGTGAAGTGGGACCCGAGCAGTACTTC	CASSEVGPEQYF
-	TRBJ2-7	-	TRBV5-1	TGCGCCAGCAGCTCCGGCCCCGAGACAAGCTTCTACGAGCAGTACTTC	CASSSGPETSFYEQYF